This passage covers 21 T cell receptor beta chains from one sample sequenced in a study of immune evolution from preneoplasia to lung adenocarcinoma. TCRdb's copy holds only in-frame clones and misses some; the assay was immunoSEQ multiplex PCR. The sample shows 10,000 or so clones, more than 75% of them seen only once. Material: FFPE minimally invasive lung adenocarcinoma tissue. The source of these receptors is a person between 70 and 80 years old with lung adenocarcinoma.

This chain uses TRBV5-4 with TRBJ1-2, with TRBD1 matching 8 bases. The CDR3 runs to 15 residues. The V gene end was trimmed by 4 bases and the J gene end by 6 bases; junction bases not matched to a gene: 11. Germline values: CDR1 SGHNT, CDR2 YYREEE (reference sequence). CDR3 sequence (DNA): TGTGCCAGCAGCGTGAGGGCGACAGGGGAGGATGGCTACACCTTC. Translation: CASSVRATGEDGYTF.

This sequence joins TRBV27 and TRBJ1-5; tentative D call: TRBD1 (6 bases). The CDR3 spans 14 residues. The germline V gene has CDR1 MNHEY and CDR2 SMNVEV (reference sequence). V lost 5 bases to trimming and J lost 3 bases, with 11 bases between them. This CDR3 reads CASSPGQNNQPQHF. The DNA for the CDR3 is TGTGCCAGCAGTCCAGGACAGAACAATCAGCCCCAGCATTTT.

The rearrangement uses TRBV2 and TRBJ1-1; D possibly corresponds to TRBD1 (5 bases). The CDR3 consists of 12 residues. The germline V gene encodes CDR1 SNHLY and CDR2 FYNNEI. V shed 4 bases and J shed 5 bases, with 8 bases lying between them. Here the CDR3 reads CASSGGVTEAFF. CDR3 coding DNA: TGTGCCAGCAGTGGGGGGGTGACTGAAGCTTTCTTT. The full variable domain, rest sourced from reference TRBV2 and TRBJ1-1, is EPEVTQTPSHQVTQMGQEVILRCVPISNHLYFYWYRQILGQKVEFLVSFYNNEISEKSEIFDDQFSVERPDGSNFTLKIRSTKLEDSAMYFCASSGGVTEAFFGQGTRLTVV.

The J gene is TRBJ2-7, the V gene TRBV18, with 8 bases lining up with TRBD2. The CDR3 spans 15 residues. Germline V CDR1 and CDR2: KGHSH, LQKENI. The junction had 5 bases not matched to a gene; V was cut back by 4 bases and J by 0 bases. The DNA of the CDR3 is TGTGCCAGCTCACGAACCAGCGGGAGCTCCTACGAGCAGTACTTC. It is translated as CASSRTSGSSYEQYF.

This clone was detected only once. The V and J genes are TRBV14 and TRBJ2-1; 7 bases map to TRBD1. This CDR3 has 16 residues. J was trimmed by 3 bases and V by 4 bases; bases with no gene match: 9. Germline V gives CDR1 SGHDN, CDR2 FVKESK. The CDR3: CASSRLRDSLYNEQFF. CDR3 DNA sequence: TGTGCCAGCAGCCGCCTCCGGGACAGCCTCTACAATGAGCAGTTCTTC.

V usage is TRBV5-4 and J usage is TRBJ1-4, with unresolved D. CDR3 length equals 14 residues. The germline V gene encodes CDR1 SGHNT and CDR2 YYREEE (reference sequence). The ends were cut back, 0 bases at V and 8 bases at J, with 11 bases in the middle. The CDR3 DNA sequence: TGTGCCAGCAGCTTGGCCTCTCCATCCGAAAAACTGTTTTTT. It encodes CASSLASPSEKLFF.

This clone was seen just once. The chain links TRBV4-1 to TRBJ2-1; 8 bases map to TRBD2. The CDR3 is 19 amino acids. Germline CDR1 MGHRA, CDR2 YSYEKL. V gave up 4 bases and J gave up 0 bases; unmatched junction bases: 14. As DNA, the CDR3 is TGCGCCAGCAGCCGCCCCGGGACTAGGGCCGGGAGCTCCTACAATGAGCAGTTCTTC. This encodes CASSRPGTRAGSSYNEQFF.

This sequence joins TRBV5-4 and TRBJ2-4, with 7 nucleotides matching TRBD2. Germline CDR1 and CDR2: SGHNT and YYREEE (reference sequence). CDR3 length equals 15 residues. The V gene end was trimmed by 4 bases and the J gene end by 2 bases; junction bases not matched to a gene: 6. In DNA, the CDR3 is TGTGCCAGCAGCGGCCCGGGGGGATCCAAAAACATTCAGTACTTC. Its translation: CASSGPGGSKNIQYF. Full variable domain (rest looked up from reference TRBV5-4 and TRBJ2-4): ETGVTQSPTHLIKTRGQQVTLRCSSQSGHNTVSWYQQALGQGPQFIFQYYREEENGRGNFPPRFSGLQFPNYSSELNVNALELDDSALYLCASSGPGGSKNIQYFGAGTRLSVL.

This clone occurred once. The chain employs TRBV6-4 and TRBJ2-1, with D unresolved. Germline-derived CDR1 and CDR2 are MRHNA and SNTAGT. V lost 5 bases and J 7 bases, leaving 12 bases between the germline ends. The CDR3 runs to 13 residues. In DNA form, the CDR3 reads TGTGCCAGCAGTCTAGTACTGGGAAATGAGCAGTTCTTC. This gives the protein CASSLVLGNEQFF.

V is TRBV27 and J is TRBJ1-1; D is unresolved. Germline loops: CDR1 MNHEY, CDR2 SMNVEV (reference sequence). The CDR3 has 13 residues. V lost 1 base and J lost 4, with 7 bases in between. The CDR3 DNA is TGTGCCAGCAGTTTATACGGTGGCACTGAAGCTTTCTTT. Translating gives CASSLYGGTEAFF.

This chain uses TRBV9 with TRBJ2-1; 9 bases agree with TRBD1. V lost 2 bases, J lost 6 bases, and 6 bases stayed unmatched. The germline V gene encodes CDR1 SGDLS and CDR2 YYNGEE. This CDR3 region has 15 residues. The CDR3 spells CASSVEGQGGNEQFF. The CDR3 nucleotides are TGTGCCAGCAGCGTGGAGGGACAGGGAGGCAATGAGCAGTTCTTC.

CDR3 region: CASSPPGLTRRGGYTF. The CDR3 DNA reads as TGTGCCAGCTCACCCCCGGGACTCACACGACGGGGTGGCTACACCTTC. The chain employs TRBV18 and TRBJ1-2, with D perhaps TRBD1 (5 bases). The length of the CDR3 is 16 residues. CDR1 is KGHSH, CDR2 LQKENI, per germline. V lost 3 bases, J lost 7 bases, and 21 bases lay in between.

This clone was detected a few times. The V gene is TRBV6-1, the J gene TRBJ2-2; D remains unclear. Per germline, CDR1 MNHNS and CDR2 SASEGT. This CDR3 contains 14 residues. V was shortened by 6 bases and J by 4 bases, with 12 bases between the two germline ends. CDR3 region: CASSEVAGTGELFF. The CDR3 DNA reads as TGTGCCAGCAGCGAGGTGGCCGGCACCGGGGAGCTGTTTTTT.

CDR3 protein: CASSPLGQGPDTQYF. CDR3 nucleotide sequence: TGTGCCAGCAGCCCCCTTGGACAAGGCCCAGATACGCAGTATTTT. This rearrangement joins TRBV11-2 to TRBJ2-3; D possibly corresponds to TRBD1 (5 bases). CDR3 length: 15 residues. From germline, CDR1 is SGHAT and CDR2 FQNNGV. V was shortened by 5 bases and J by 4 bases, with 16 bases between the two germline ends.

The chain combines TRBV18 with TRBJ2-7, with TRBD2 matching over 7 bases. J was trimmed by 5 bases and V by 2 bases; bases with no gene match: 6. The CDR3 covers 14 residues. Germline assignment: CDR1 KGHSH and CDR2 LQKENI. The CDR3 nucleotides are TGTGCCAGCTCACCAGGGGGGGGAAGGGACGAGCAGTACTTC. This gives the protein CASSPGGGRDEQYF.

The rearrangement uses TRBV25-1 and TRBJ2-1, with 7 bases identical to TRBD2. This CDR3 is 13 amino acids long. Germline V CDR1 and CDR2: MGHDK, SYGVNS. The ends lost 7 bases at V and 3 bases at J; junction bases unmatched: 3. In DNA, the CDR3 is TGTGCCAGCACCTCGGGGGGCTACAATGAGCAGTTCTTC. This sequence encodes CASTSGGYNEQFF.

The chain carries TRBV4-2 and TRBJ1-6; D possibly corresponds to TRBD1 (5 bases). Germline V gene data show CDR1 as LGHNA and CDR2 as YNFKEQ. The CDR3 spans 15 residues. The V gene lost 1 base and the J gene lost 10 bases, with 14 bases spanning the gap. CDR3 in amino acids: CASSQVQGTGSPLHF. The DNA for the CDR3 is TGTGCCAGCAGCCAAGTCCAGGGCACTGGGTCACCCCTCCACTTT.

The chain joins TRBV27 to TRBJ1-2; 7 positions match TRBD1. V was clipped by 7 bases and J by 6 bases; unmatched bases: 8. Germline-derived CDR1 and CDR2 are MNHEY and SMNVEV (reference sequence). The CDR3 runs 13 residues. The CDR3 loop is CASTQGGRNGYTF. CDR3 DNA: TGTGCCAGCACCCAGGGGGGTAGAAATGGCTACACCTTC.

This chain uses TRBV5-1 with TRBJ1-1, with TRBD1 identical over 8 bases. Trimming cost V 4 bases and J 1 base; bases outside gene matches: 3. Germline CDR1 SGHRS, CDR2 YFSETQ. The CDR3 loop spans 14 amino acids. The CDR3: CASSVDRGNTEAFF. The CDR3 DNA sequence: TGCGCCAGCAGCGTCGACAGGGGGAACACTGAAGCTTTCTTT.

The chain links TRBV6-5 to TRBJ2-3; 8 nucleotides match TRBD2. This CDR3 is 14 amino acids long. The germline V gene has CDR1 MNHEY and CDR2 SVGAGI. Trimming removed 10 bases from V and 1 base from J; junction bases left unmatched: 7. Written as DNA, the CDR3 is TGTGCCACCAGACTAGCGACGCGCACAGATACGCAGTATTTT. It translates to CATRLATRTDTQYF.

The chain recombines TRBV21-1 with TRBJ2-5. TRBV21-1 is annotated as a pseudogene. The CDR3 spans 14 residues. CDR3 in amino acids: CASSPRAVQETQYF. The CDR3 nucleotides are TGTGCCAGCAGCCCACGGGCCGTCCAAGAGACCCAGTACTTC.